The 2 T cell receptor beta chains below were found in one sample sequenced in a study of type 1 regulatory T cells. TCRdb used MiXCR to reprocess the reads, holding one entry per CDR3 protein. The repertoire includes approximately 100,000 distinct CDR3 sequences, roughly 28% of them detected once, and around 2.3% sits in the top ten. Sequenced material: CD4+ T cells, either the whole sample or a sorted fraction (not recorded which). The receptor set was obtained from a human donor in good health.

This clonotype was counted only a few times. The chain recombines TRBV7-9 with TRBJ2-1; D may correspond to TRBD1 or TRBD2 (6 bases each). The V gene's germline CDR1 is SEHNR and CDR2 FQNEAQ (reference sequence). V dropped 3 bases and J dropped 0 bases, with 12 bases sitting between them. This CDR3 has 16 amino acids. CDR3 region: CASSLRDTISYNEQFF. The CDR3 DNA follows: TGTGCCAGCAGCTTGCGGGACACGATCTCCTACAATGAGCAGTTCTTC.

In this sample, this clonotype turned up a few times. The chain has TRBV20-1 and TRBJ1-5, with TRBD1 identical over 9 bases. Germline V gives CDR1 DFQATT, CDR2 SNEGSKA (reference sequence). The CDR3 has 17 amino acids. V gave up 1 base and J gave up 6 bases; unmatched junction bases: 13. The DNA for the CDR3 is TGCAGTGCTAGAGTACCCCCCTCACAGGGGGCTTTTCAGCCCCAGCATTTT. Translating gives CSARVPPSQGAFQPQHF.